These 26 T cell receptor beta chains came from one sample sequenced in a study of vaccination effects on CD4 cells after COVID-19. Cells that had been cultured for less than eleven days were the source of isolated CD4+ T cells. BNT162b2 vaccine or mRNA-1273 vaccine was given to participants in two doses. These receptors have no identified antigens. Clones were sequenced by immunoSEQ multiplex PCR, and TCRdb holds only the in-frame ones, with some missing. The table shows 66,000 or so clones, with over 75% occurring only once. Sequenced here: CD4+ T cells from PBMCs cultured without peptide, sampled after COVID-19 vaccination. All receptors come from a human donor who received a COVID-19 vaccine.

The chain links TRBV6-5 to TRBJ2-1, with D hard to call. Trimming removed 10 bases at V and 2 bases at J, with 6 bases between. The CDR3 loop spans 11 amino acids. Germline V gene lookup returns CDR1 MNHEY and CDR2 SVGAGI. The CDR3 region is CATGPYNEQFF. The CDR3 DNA reads TGTGCCACCGGACCCTACAATGAGCAGTTCTTC.

This chain joins TRBV5-1 and TRBJ2-6, with unresolved D. Germline V lookup: CDR1 SGHRS, CDR2 YFSETQ. V was clipped by 3 bases and J by 4 bases, with 11 bases between them. The CDR3 sequence is 15 residues long. In nucleotides, the CDR3 is TGCGCCAGCAGCTCCGACCGAGACGGGGCCAACGTCCTGACTTTC. Translated: CASSSDRDGANVLTF.

The CDR3 loop is CATSKTDYGYTF. The CDR3, as DNA: TGTGCCACCAGCAAGACGGACTATGGCTACACCTTC. The chain uses TRBV15 and TRBJ1-2; D remains unclear. The CDR3 covers 12 residues. Germline V gene lookup returns CDR1 LNHNV and CDR2 YYDKDF (reference sequence). V lost 4 bases and J 3 bases, leaving 6 bases between the germline ends.

This clone has only a few counts. The CDR3 reads CASSTSGGNTGELFF. CDR3 DNA sequence: TGTGCCAGCAGCACTAGCGGGGGGAACACCGGGGAGCTGTTTTTT. V and J are TRBV7-9 and TRBJ2-2; 11 bases align to TRBD2. The CDR3 covers 15 residues. J gave up 1 base and V 5 bases, and 0 bases lay outside the gene matches. The germline V gene encodes CDR1 SEHNR and CDR2 FQNEAQ (reference sequence).

The CDR3 loop is CAWSDPGQGHYRGYTF. The DNA for the CDR3 is TGTGCCTGGAGTGACCCGGGACAGGGGCATTATCGTGGCTACACCTTC. This rearrangement joins TRBV30 to TRBJ1-2, with 10 bases matching TRBD1. Germline CDR1 reads GTSNPN; CDR2 reads SVGIG (reference sequence). This CDR3 spans 16 amino acids. V lost 1 base, J lost 7 bases, and 12 bases stayed unmatched.

The V and J genes are TRBV5-1 and TRBJ1-6, with D perhaps TRBD1 (5 bases). The CDR3 is 17 residues long. Per the germline V gene, CDR1 is SGHRS and CDR2 is YFSETQ. V was cut by 0 bases and J by 0 bases, with 10 bases left in between. The CDR3 protein is CASSLEGPSSYNSPLHF. DNA for the CDR3: TGCGCCAGCAGCTTGGAGGGACCGAGCTCCTATAATTCACCCCTCCACTTT.

This chain connects TRBV6-5 to TRBJ2-2; no clear D gene. CDR1 and CDR2 (germline): MNHEY, SVGAGI. Trimming removed 0 bases at V and 6 bases at J, with 14 bases between. There are 16 residues in the CDR3. In DNA, the CDR3 is TGTGCCAGCAGTTACTCGAACCGTCCGGTTGCCGGGGAGCTGTTTTTT. Its translation is CASSYSNRPVAGELFF.

The chain joins TRBV5-1 to TRBJ2-7, with 12 bases lining up with TRBD2. CDR1 is SGHRS and CDR2 is YFSETQ in the germline V gene. The CDR3 runs to 14 residues. The V and J ends lost 4 bases and 3 bases, in that order; junction bases with no gene match: 2. This CDR3 is CASSQTSGSYEQYV. The CDR3 DNA reads as TGCGCCAGCAGCCAGACTAGCGGGAGCTACGAGCAGTACGTC.

The chain combines TRBV28 with TRBJ2-5, with 8 bases aligning to TRBD1. The germline V gene encodes CDR1 MDHEN and CDR2 SYDVKM. V dropped 6 bases and J dropped 3; count of bases not matched to a gene: 9. The CDR3 is made up of 15 amino acids. The CDR3 DNA reads TGTGCCAGCAGCTACCTCGGGACAGGCAAAGAGACCCAGTACTTC. Its protein is CASSYLGTGKETQYF.

The rearrangement links TRBV5-1 to TRBJ1-4, with 9 bases identical to TRBD1. The CDR3 covers 15 residues. Losses at the gene ends were 4 bases for V and 7 bases for J; bases not matched to a gene: 8. CDR1 is SGHRS and CDR2 is YFSETQ in the germline V gene. The CDR3 coding sequence is TGCGCCAGCAGCACGCCAGGGACAGGGTCTGAAAAACTGTTTTTT. Translating gives CASSTPGTGSEKLFF.

The chain employs TRBV18 and TRBJ2-2; D is uncertain. CDR3 length: 15 amino acids. Germline-derived CDR1 and CDR2 are KGHSH and LQKENI. V was trimmed by 7 bases and J by 1 base, leaving 13 bases between them. The CDR3 reads CASLSLRGNTGELFF. The CDR3 nucleotides read TGTGCCAGCTTATCTTTACGTGGGAACACCGGGGAGCTGTTTTTT.

The chain links TRBV2 to TRBJ2-1, with D maybe TRBD1 (6 bases). V gave up 4 bases and J gave up 6 bases, with 10 bases separating them. The length of the CDR3 is 13 residues. CDR1 is SNHLY and CDR2 is FYNNEI in the germline V gene. CDR3 sequence (DNA): TGTGCCAGCAGTGGGACAGCCGGCAATGAGCAGTTCTTC. It codes for CASSGTAGNEQFF. Variable domain in full (rest from reference TRBV2 and TRBJ2-1): EPEVTQTPSHQVTQMGQEVILRCVPISNHLYFYWYRQILGQKVEFLVSFYNNEISEKSEIFDDQFSVERPDGSNFTLKIRSTKLEDSAMYFCASSGTAGNEQFFGPGTRLTVL.

This rearrangement joins TRBV11-1 to TRBJ1-2; a possible D gene is TRBD1 (6 bases). V gave up 5 bases and J gave up 4 bases, with 11 bases separating them. Germline loops: CDR1 SGHAT, CDR2 FQDESV (reference sequence). This CDR3 has 13 amino acids. The chain's CDR3 is CASSAGQFYGYTF. CDR3 coding DNA: TGTGCCAGCAGCGCCGGACAGTTCTATGGCTACACCTTC.

This clone has only one observation. In nucleotides, the CDR3 is TGTGCCCTCCGGGGGACAGGGGGCTCCTACGAGCAGTACGTC. This encodes CALRGTGGSYEQYV. This chain uses TRBV6-7 with TRBJ2-7; TRBD1 agrees at 11 bases. TRBV6-7 is given ORF status, its function remaining uncertain. V shed 11 bases and J 0 bases; nucleotides not matched to a gene: 6. The CDR3 extends over 14 amino acids.

The chain links TRBV2 to TRBJ1-4, with D tentatively TRBD1 (6 bases). CDR3 length: 14 amino acids. Germline-derived CDR1 and CDR2 are SNHLY and FYNNEI. With 3 bases removed from V and 8 bases from J, the gap between germline ends came to 13 bases. CDR3 bases: TGTGCCAGCAGTGAGGGCTGGGGGCACGAAAAACTGTTTTTT. Its protein is CASSEGWGHEKLFF. Based on the CDR3 plus reference TRBV2 and TRBJ1-4, the full variable domain is EPEVTQTPSHQVTQMGQEVILRCVPISNHLYFYWYRQILGQKVEFLVSFYNNEISEKSEIFDDQFSVERPDGSNFTLKIRSTKLEDSAMYFCASSEGWGHEKLFFGSGTQLSVL.

The rearrangement uses TRBV7-9 and TRBJ1-5; D gene ambiguous. V lost 8 bases and J lost 0, with 5 bases in between. Germline V gene data show CDR1 as SEHNR and CDR2 as FQNEAQ (reference sequence). This CDR3 is built from 12 residues. CDR3 coding DNA: TGTGCCAGCGCCGTTAGCAATCAGCCCCAGCATTTT. It is translated as CASAVSNQPQHF. Variable domain in full (rest from reference TRBV7-9 and TRBJ1-5): DTGVSQNPRHKITKRGQNVTFRCDPISEHNRLYWYRQTLGQGPEFLTYFQNEAQLEKSRLLSDRFSAERPKGSFSTLEIQRTEQGDSAMYLCASAVSNQPQHFGDGTRLSIL.

The chain uses TRBV7-2 and TRBJ1-2; no definite D call. The CDR3 contains 14 residues. Trimming left V 4 bases short and J 5 bases short, with 14 bases between. In germline, CDR1 is SGHTA, CDR2 FQGNSA. As DNA, the CDR3 is TGTGCCAGCAGCTCCACCTCCCCGACATATGGCTACACCTTC. This sequence encodes CASSSTSPTYGYTF. Looking up the rest from reference TRBV7-2 and TRBJ1-2 gives the full variable domain: GAGVSQSPSNKVTEKGKDVELRCDPISGHTALYWYRQSLGQGLEFLIYFQGNSAPDKSGLPSDRFSAERTGGSVSTLTIQRTQQEDSAVYLCASSSTSPTYGYTFGSGTRLTVV.

V is TRBV3-1 (or the pseudogene TRBV3-2) and J is TRBJ2-5, with D tentatively TRBD2 (6 bases). The germline V and J ends were trimmed by 2 bases and 5 bases, with 12 bases remaining between them. CDR1 is LGHDT and CDR2 is YNNKEL in the germline V gene (reference sequence). CDR3 length equals 14 residues. The DNA of the CDR3 is TGTGCCAGCAGCCAAAGTGGGGGGTGGGAGACCCAGTACTTC. As protein: CASSQSGGWETQYF.

The chain carries TRBV29-1 and TRBJ1-1; 7 bases agree with TRBD1. The J segment lost 2 bases and the V segment lost 7 bases, leaving 4 bases of the junction unmatched. Germline-derived CDR1 and CDR2 are SQVTM and ANQGSEA. CDR3 length: 12 residues. CDR3 region: CSAGQSNTEAFF. DNA of the CDR3: TGCAGCGCGGGACAGTCAAACACTGAAGCTTTCTTT.

The chain is built from TRBV19 and TRBJ1-5; D gene ambiguous. V gave up 6 bases and J gave up 5 bases, with 11 bases separating them. CDR3 size: 13 residues. Germline V gene lookup returns CDR1 LNHDA and CDR2 SQIVND (reference sequence). The CDR3 coding sequence is TGTGCCAGTAGCTTGGACCGCGATCAGCCCCAGCATTTT. This codes for CASSLDRDQPQHF. Combining the CDR3 with reference TRBV19 and TRBJ1-5 gives the whole variable domain DGGITQSPKYLFRKEGQNVTLSCEQNLNHDAMYWYRQDPGQGLRLIYYSQIVNDFQKGDIAEGYSVSREKKESFPLTVTSAQKNPTAFYLCASSLDRDQPQHFGDGTRLSIL.

The J gene is TRBJ2-2, the V gene TRBV5-1; 7 nucleotides match TRBD1. Germline CDR1 SGHRS, CDR2 YFSETQ. Trimming removed 4 bases from V and 1 base from J; junction bases left unmatched: 13. This CDR3 has 18 residues. DNA of the CDR3: TGCGCCAGCAGCATGACAGGGCCCCGAAACCGGAACACCGGGGAGCTGTTTTTT. This gives the protein CASSMTGPRNRNTGELFF.

This chain links TRBV5-1 with TRBJ1-1; 7 bases are a match to TRBD1. Germline loops: CDR1 SGHRS, CDR2 YFSETQ. After removal of 0 bases from V and 5 bases from J, the junction contained 7 bases not matched to a gene. This CDR3 region has 15 residues. CDR3 DNA sequence: TGCGCCAGCAGCTTGGTAGCAGGGGGGGAAACTGAAGCTTTCTTT. Translating it yields CASSLVAGGETEAFF.

This sequence joins TRBV28 and TRBJ1-2; 9 bases line up with TRBD1. CDR1 and CDR2 (germline): MDHEN, SYDVKM. The CDR3 sequence is 14 residues long. V shed 6 bases and J 1 base; nucleotides not matched to a gene: 3. The CDR3 region has the DNA TGTGCCAGCAGCCGACAGGGGGTTAACTATGGCTACACCTTC. Protein product: CASSRQGVNYGYTF.

The V and J genes are TRBV2 and TRBJ2-7; no firm D call. Germline CDR1 reads SNHLY; CDR2 reads FYNNEI. The CDR3 runs 12 residues. Trimming shortened V by 4 bases and J by 4 bases, and 8 bases separated the two germline ends. CDR3 in amino acids: CASSGSGYEQYV. The CDR3 nucleotides are TGTGCCAGCAGTGGATCCGGTTACGAGCAGTACGTC.

This chain connects TRBV29-1 to TRBJ1-1, with D maybe TRBD1 (5 bases). Deletions cut 7 bases from V and 2 bases from J, with 23 bases between. Germline V gene data show CDR1 as SQVTM and CDR2 as ANQGSEA. The CDR3 length is 16 residues. In nucleotides, the CDR3 is TGCAGCGGGACCTCGATCCGGGGGACGGGAAACACTGAAGCTTTCTTT. It encodes CSGTSIRGTGNTEAFF.

This chain links TRBV27 with TRBJ1-1; the D is unclear. The germline V gene encodes CDR1 MNHEY and CDR2 SMNVEV (reference sequence). This CDR3 has 14 residues. Between the trimmed V and J ends, which lost 5 bases and 1 base, there was a span of 11 bases. The CDR3, as DNA: TGTGCCAGCAGTCCCCACGGACCGAACACTGAAGCTTTCTTT. Translation: CASSPHGPNTEAFF.